This T cell receptor beta chain was captured in a study of OX40 agonist ivuxolimab in advanced cancers. V was clipped by 1 base and J by 1 base, with 8 bases between them. The CDR3 covers 15 residues. In germline, CDR1 is MNHEY, CDR2 SMNVEV (reference sequence). Only in-frame clones appear in the TCRdb table, and some are missing; sequencing was by immunoSEQ multiplex PCR. The sample consists of more than 20,000 clones, about 90% of them appearing once. This specimen consisted of CD4+ or CD8+ T cells sorted from blood, obtained in a trial of the OX40 agonist ivuxolimab. J is TRBJ2-1 and V is TRBV27; D not resolved. This TCR derives from an adult with an advanced solid tumor such as melanoma, head and neck, liver or kidney cancer. CDR3 nucleotides: TGTGCCAGCAGTTTATATAAAACTTCCTACAATGAGCAGTTCTTC. It encodes CASSLYKTSYNEQFF.